This is a list of T cell receptor beta chains from one sample in a study of T cells in Graves' hyperthyroidism and ophthalmopathy. TCRdb re-derived calls from the multiplex PCR reads in MiXCR, one entry per CDR3 protein. Among about 640,000 distinct CDR3 sequences, more than 20% were seen once, and the ten largest hold about 34%. Material: blood. These receptors came from a man aged 30 to 39 with Graves' ophthalmopathy. Both conserved end residues are trimmed from each CDR3. The order of the fields is V gene, clone size, J gene, CDR3 protein. Expanded clones get a size class; other rows say once, few or many, or leave the size out.

V: TRBV9
size: once
J: TRBJ2-5
CDR3: ASSVGLARETQY

V: TRBV30
size: many
J: TRBJ1-4
CDR3: AWGRGGDEKLF

V: TRBV6-2/TRBV6-3
size: -
J: TRBJ2-2
CDR3: ASSDRDLAGVTGELF

V: TRBV29-1
size: many
J: TRBJ2-7
CDR3: SVEGKTGGVYEQY

V: TRBV20-1
size: -
J: TRBJ2-7
CDR3: SAHPGLAGEQY

V: TRBV18
size: -
J: TRBJ2-4
CDR3: ASSPEVAGASGNGQY

V: TRBV2
size: once
J: TRBJ2-1
CDR3: ASRARTGPNEQF

V: TRBV28
size: -
J: TRBJ1-1
CDR3: ASSLLLTQMNTEAF

V: TRBV12-3/TRBV12-4
size: -
J: TRBJ2-5
CDR3: ASTLEARVYQETQY

V: TRBV2
size: few
J: TRBJ2-3
CDR3: AIQGVLSTDTQY